The sequence of this TCR beta chain was determined in a study of blood T cell repertoires in COVID-19. Study at large: Donors in the United States, Italy and Spain gave samples during acute or convalescent COVID-19.

This CDR3 has 13 amino acids. Per the germline V gene, CDR1 is SQVTM and CDR2 is ANQGSEA. V gave up 2 bases and J gave up 5 bases; unmatched junction bases: 5. Source study methods: Researchers report that nucleated cell counts were estimated from reference gene primer amplification. Clones were read by immunoSEQ multiplex PCR, and TCRdb kept only the in-frame ones, dropping some. V and J calls and clone size are as listed in that table; D and trimming were resolved from the DNA. The data contain tens of thousands of clones, roughly four fifths of them singletons. This chain uses TRBV29-1 with TRBJ2-7; 8 bases fit TRBD1. This clonotype originated in a woman aged 55-75 years with acute or convalescent COVID-19. What was sequenced was peripheral blood. The CDR3: CSVETGGAHEQYF. DNA of the CDR3: TGCAGCGTTGAAACAGGGGGTGCCCACGAGCAGTACTTC.